The 20 T cell receptor beta chains presented below share a single source sample, sequenced in a study of cytomegalovirus exposure and HLA in healthy donors. PCR primers comprised 60 Vbeta and 13 Jbeta primers. This table comes from immunoSEQ multiplex PCR, and its TCRdb copy is limited to in-frame clones, with some not included. The sample includes around 29,000 clones, about three fifths seen only once; the top ten take more than 40%. The sample taken for sequencing was PBMCs. The receptors come from a male donor in good health and CMV-seropositive.

This clone came up once. The chain has TRBV5-1 and TRBJ1-4; tentatively, D is TRBD1 (6 bases). Looked up from germline, CDR1 is SGHRS and CDR2 is YFSETQ. The ends were cut back, 4 bases at V and 7 bases at J, with 17 bases in the middle. The CDR3 has 15 amino acids. CDR3 region: CASSPMGADVEKLFF. The CDR3 DNA is TGCGCCAGCAGCCCCATGGGGGCCGACGTTGAAAAACTGTTTTTT.

The chain is built from TRBV5-8 and TRBJ1-2, with D unclear. The CDR3 runs 13 residues. V lost 4 bases and J 8 bases, leaving 15 bases between the germline ends. Germline CDR1 and CDR2: SGHTS and YDEGEE. This CDR3 reads CASSPRMRQGYTF. The CDR3 nucleotides read TGTGCCAGCAGCCCCCGGATGCGGCAAGGCTACACCTTC.

This clone was seen a handful of times. The chain uses TRBV18 and TRBJ2-7; D gene unclear. Germline loops: CDR1 KGHSH, CDR2 LQKENI. The CDR3 is 13 amino acids. V was cut by 0 bases and J by 2 bases, with 5 bases left in between. The CDR3 spells CASSPPNTYEQYF. DNA of the CDR3: TGTGCCAGCTCACCACCGAACACCTACGAGCAGTACTTC.

J is TRBJ1-1 and V is TRBV7-9; 8 bases line up with TRBD1. The V and J ends lost 5 bases and 5 bases, in that order; junction bases with no gene match: 10. Germline V gene lookup returns CDR1 SEHNR and CDR2 FQNEAQ (reference sequence). The CDR3 has 15 amino acids. CDR3 nucleotides: TGTGCCAGCAGCGCCGGTGGAACAGGGGGAACTGAAGCTTTCTTT. The encoded protein is CASSAGGTGGTEAFF.

The CDR3 spells CASSLSGGGDTQYF. In DNA, the CDR3 is TGTGCCAGCAGCTTAAGCGGGGGGGGAGATACGCAGTATTTT. The rearrangement uses TRBV7-3 and TRBJ2-3; TRBD2 matches 9 bases. Germline V gives CDR1 SGHTA, CDR2 FQGTGA. This CDR3 has 14 amino acids. Trimming cost V 1 base and J 5 bases; bases outside gene matches: 1.

The V call is TRBV19, the J call TRBJ2-1, with 8 nucleotides matching TRBD1. CDR1 and CDR2 from the germline V gene are LNHDA and SQIVND (reference sequence). V was pared by 4 bases and J by 7 bases, with 9 bases of the junction left unmatched. The CDR3 spans 15 residues. The CDR3 nucleotides are TGTGCCAGTAGTACCCGTCGGGACAGGCCTAATGAGCAGTTCTTC. This encodes CASSTRRDRPNEQFF.

This chain connects TRBV7-8 to TRBJ1-1; 7 positions match TRBD1. The V gene's germline CDR1 is SGHVS and CDR2 FQNEAQ. The CDR3 has 18 residues. Losses at the gene ends were 5 bases for V and 3 bases for J; bases not matched to a gene: 18. CDR3 sequence (DNA): TGTGCCAGCAGCGCTACTAATTACAGGGGCGCCGAGGACACTGAAGCTTTCTTT. It codes for CASSATNYRGAEDTEAFF.

As concerns this clone: Relative to the germline gene, one junction end is altered; a read error may explain this. The V and J genes are TRBV6-1 and TRBJ1-5, with D unclear. Germline CDR1 MNHNS, CDR2 SASEGT. The CDR3 extends over 15 amino acids. The DNA for the CDR3 is TGTGCCAGCAGTGAAAATCCGTCGGGGAGTCAGCCCCCGCATTTT. Protein: CASSENPSGSQPPHF.

The chain combines TRBV6-1 with TRBJ1-2, with D possibly TRBD1 on 5 matching bases. CDR1 and CDR2 from the germline V gene are MNHNS and SASEGT. The V end lost 7 bases, the J end lost 2 bases, and 11 bases lay between the germline ends. The CDR3 is 13 residues long. In DNA, the CDR3 is TGTGCCAGCACGGCAGGGAAAAACTATGGCTACACCTTC. It yields the protein CASTAGKNYGYTF.

The genes are TRBV18 and TRBJ1-1; D is possibly TRBD1 (6 bases). Germline V gene sequence: CDR1 KGHSH, CDR2 LQKENI. This CDR3 has 15 residues. Trimming took off 3 bases at V and 6 bases at J, with 17 bases between the two ends. The CDR3 DNA reads as TGTGCCAGCTCACCGCCGCACCGTGCAGGGGCTGAAGCTTTCTTT. The encoded protein is CASSPPHRAGAEAFF.

The V gene is TRBV7-7, the J gene TRBJ2-3, with 14 nucleotides matching TRBD2. Trimming took 6 bases from V and 4 from J; bases not matched to a gene: 6. CDR3 length: 16 amino acids. CDR1 and CDR2 (germline): SSHAT, FNYEAQ (reference sequence). The CDR3 loop is CASSPGLAGAPDTQYF. The CDR3 coding sequence is TGTGCCAGCAGTCCGGGACTAGCGGGGGCCCCAGATACGCAGTATTTT.

This clone was counted only a few times. V usage is TRBV6-6 and J usage is TRBJ1-5; 10 bases are shared with TRBD1. V lost 5 bases and J lost 5; bases outside the gene matches: 9. The CDR3 is made up of 16 amino acids. In germline, CDR1 is MNHNY, CDR2 SVGAGI (reference sequence). In DNA form, the CDR3 reads TGTGCCAGCAGTACCCGGGACAGGGGTGTCGATCAGCCCCAGCATTTT. Its protein product is CASSTRDRGVDQPQHF.

V is TRBV10-2 and J is TRBJ2-5; D gene uncertain. CDR3 size: 12 residues. V lost 4 bases and J 5 bases, leaving 8 bases between the germline ends. Germline CDR1 WSHSY, CDR2 SAAADI. The chain's CDR3 is CASSAVGETQYF. CDR3 coding DNA: TGCGCCAGCAGTGCCGTCGGGGAGACCCAGTACTTC.

This chain links TRBV18 with TRBJ1-5, with D possibly matching TRBD1 (5 bases). V was pared by 5 bases and J by 6 bases, with 20 bases between. The CDR3 is made up of 16 amino acids. Germline CDR1 is KGHSH and CDR2 is LQKENI. In nucleotides, the CDR3 is TGTGCCAGCTCATCATCGACTGGGGGGGTTCGTCAGCCCCAGCATTTT. The encoded protein is CASSSSTGGVRQPQHF.

The rearrangement joins TRBV6-1 to TRBJ1-2, with TRBD1 matching over 7 bases. The V gene end was trimmed by 2 bases and the J gene end by 8 bases; junction bases not matched to a gene: 8. Germline V CDR1 and CDR2: MNHNS, SASEGT. This CDR3 is built from 14 residues. The CDR3 DNA follows: TGTGCCAGCAGTGAAATTGGGACAGCGGGCGGCTACACCTTC. This codes for CASSEIGTAGGYTF.

This clone was counted a few times. The junction and the germline gene differ at one end; a read error may be behind it. The genes are TRBV18 and TRBJ2-3, with 9 nucleotides matching TRBD2. This CDR3 is built from 18 residues. Per the germline V gene, CDR1 is KGHSH and CDR2 is LQKENI. CDR3 coding DNA: TGTGCCATCTCACCATCGGGCGGGAGGGCCCTGGGGACAGATACGCAGTATTTT. Encoded protein: CAISPSGGRALGTDTQYF.

The chain combines TRBV29-1 with TRBJ1-5; D uncertain. The CDR3 length is 11 residues. V lost 7 bases, J lost 9 bases, and 13 bases lay in between. Germline values: CDR1 SQVTM, CDR2 ANQGSEA. CDR3 coding DNA: TGCAGCGCTCTAGACGTGGGGCCCCAGCATTTT. It specifies CSALDVGPQHF.

The chain employs TRBV11-2 and TRBJ2-7, with 8 bases lining up with TRBD1. CDR3 size: 13 residues. Germline-derived CDR1 and CDR2 are SGHAT and FQNNGV. After removal of 3 bases from V and 5 bases from J, the junction contained 3 bases not matched to a gene. As DNA, the CDR3 is TGTGCCAGCAGCTTGGACAGGGTCAACGAGCAGTACTTC. Translated, it gives CASSLDRVNEQYF.

This sequence joins TRBV5-6 and TRBJ2-5, with D tentatively TRBD2 (6 bases). The J call may be in error: the DNA end matches TRBJ2-7 better. The CDR3 has 13 amino acids. Germline assignment: CDR1 SGHDT and CDR2 YYEEEE. This CDR3 reads CASSLGLTSEQYF. CDR3 DNA sequence: TGTGCCAGCAGCTTAGGACTAACCTCCGAGCAGTACTTC.

The chain uses TRBV30 and TRBJ2-1, with 12 bases fitting TRBD2. Germline assignment: CDR1 GTSNPN and CDR2 SVGIG (reference sequence). This CDR3 is 15 amino acids long. The V gene end was trimmed by 0 bases and the J gene end by 9 bases; junction bases not matched to a gene: 6. Here the CDR3 reads CAWSVYLTSGSEQFF. The CDR3 region has the DNA TGTGCCTGGAGTGTATACCTGACTAGCGGGAGTGAGCAGTTCTTC.